The 32 T cell receptor beta chains given below trace back to one sample, sequenced in a study of blood T cell repertoires in COVID-19. Some clones are missing from TCRdb's copy, which holds only in-frame ones; the method was immunoSEQ multiplex PCR. Of under 450,000 clones listed, about nine tenths are singletons. Sequenced: peripheral blood. The receptors come from a middle-aged woman with COVID-19, enrolled during active disease.

In regard to this clone: This CDR3 is also generated by other DNA sequences in the sample. The rearrangement links TRBV19 to TRBJ2-1; possibly TRBD1 for D (5 bases). This CDR3 is built from 13 residues. V gave up 2 bases and J gave up 7 bases, with 9 bases separating them. Germline V gene data show CDR1 as LNHDA and CDR2 as SQIVND (reference sequence). The CDR3 DNA is TGTGCCAGTAGTATAAGGGGCAGGAATGAGCAGTTCTTC. This encodes CASSIRGRNEQFF.

This CDR3 reads CASSLGTSGGNRLLEQYF. The CDR3 coding sequence is TGTGCCAGCAGCTTAGGGACTAGCGGGGGGAATCGTTTACTCGAGCAGTACTTC. The rearrangement links TRBV7-9 to TRBJ2-7; 14 nucleotides line up with TRBD2. CDR3 size: 18 residues. V dropped 1 base and J dropped 6; count of bases not matched to a gene: 11. Looked up from germline, CDR1 is SEHNR and CDR2 is FQNEAQ (reference sequence).

The rearrangement joins TRBV3-1 (or the pseudogene TRBV3-2) to TRBJ2-1; 9 positions agree with TRBD1. V shed 2 bases and J 8 bases; nucleotides not matched to a gene: 10. Looked up from germline, CDR1 is LGHDT and CDR2 is YNNKEL (reference sequence). This CDR3 has 16 amino acids. The CDR3 DNA is TGTGCCAGCAGCCAACATGCTAACAGGGGGCGAGATGAGCAGTTCTTC. It encodes CASSQHANRGRDEQFF.

This chain links TRBV4-1 with TRBJ1-3; tentative D call: TRBD1 (5 bases). The CDR3 length is 12 residues. V lost 8 bases and J lost 6, with 11 bases in between. Germline-derived CDR1 and CDR2 are MGHRA and YSYEKL. The CDR3 nucleotides are TGCGCCAGCCGGGGGGGGGAAAACACCATATATTTT. Residues: CASRGGENTIYF.

Points on this clone: Other DNA sequences in this specimen translate into the identical CDR3. The chain combines TRBV18 with TRBJ2-5, with unresolved D. The V gene lost 3 bases and the J gene lost 2 bases, with 4 bases spanning the gap. The CDR3 sequence is 12 residues long. Germline V gene data show CDR1 as KGHSH and CDR2 as LQKENI. The DNA of the CDR3 is TGTGCCAGCTCACCTGTACAAGAGACCCAGTACTTC. As protein: CASSPVQETQYF.

Here the CDR3 reads CASSAEGLTEAFF. CDR3 DNA: TGTGCCAGCAGTGCGGAGGGTTTGACTGAAGCTTTCTTT. The chain combines TRBV2 with TRBJ1-1; D remains unclear. CDR1 is SNHLY, CDR2 FYNNEI, per germline. The CDR3 runs to 13 residues. Trimming took 4 bases from V and 5 from J, leaving 11 bases between them.

The chain is built from TRBV27 and TRBJ2-7, with a tentative D call TRBD1 (6 bases). V shed 3 bases and J shed 0 bases, with 9 bases lying between them. This CDR3 has 14 residues. Germline V lookup: CDR1 MNHEY, CDR2 SMNVEV (reference sequence). CDR3 bases: TGTGCCAGCAGTTTCACAGGGAGCTCCTACGAGCAGTACTTC. The encoded protein is CASSFTGSSYEQYF.

The chain employs TRBV25-1 and TRBJ1-4; D ambiguous. CDR1 MGHDK and CDR2 SYGVNS come from the germline V gene. The CDR3 has 14 residues. V lost 6 bases, J lost 1 base, and 9 bases lay in between. The CDR3 sequence is CASSPTGTNEKLFF. CDR3 DNA: TGTGCCAGCAGCCCGACGGGAACTAATGAAAAACTGTTTTTT. The full variable domain, rest sourced from reference TRBV25-1 and TRBJ1-4, is EADIYQTPRYLVIGTGKKITLECSQTMGHDKMYWYQQDPGMELHLIHYSYGVNSTEKGDLSSESTVSRIRTEHFPLTLESARPSHTSQYLCASSPTGTNEKLFFGSGTQLSVL.

The chain has TRBV7-2 and TRBJ1-6; the D is unclear. The V end was cut by 3 bases, the J end by 6 bases, with 9 bases between. The CDR3 sequence is 14 residues long. Germline V CDR1 and CDR2: SGHTA, FQGNSA. Written as DNA, the CDR3 is TGTGCCAGCAGCTTTGGAGCTCTTAATTCACCCCTCCACTTT. Amino acid sequence: CASSFGALNSPLHF.

The chain has TRBV7-3 and TRBJ2-1, with 7 bases fitting TRBD2. V lost 2 bases, J lost 7 bases, and 2 bases stayed unmatched. This CDR3 has 13 amino acids. Germline lookup yields CDR1 SGHTA and CDR2 FQGTGA. CDR3 DNA sequence: TGTGCCAGCAGCTTATTGCGGGAGAATGAGCAGTTCTTC. This codes for CASSLLRENEQFF.

The J gene is TRBJ1-3, the V gene TRBV4-1; D may be TRBD1 (5 bases). CDR3 length equals 16 residues. V dropped 3 bases and J dropped 0 bases, with 12 bases sitting between them. Per the germline V gene, CDR1 is MGHRA and CDR2 is YSYEKL. The CDR3 protein is CASSQGGPLSGNTIYF. CDR3 bases: TGCGCCAGCAGCCAGGGGGGACCGCTCTCTGGAAACACCATATATTTT.

V gene TRBV9 combines with J gene TRBJ1-2; D possibly corresponds to TRBD1 (5 bases). Germline values: CDR1 SGDLS, CDR2 YYNGEE. With 0 bases removed from V and 8 bases from J, the gap between germline ends came to 11 bases. The CDR3 sequence is 13 residues long. The DNA for the CDR3 is TGTGCCAGCAGCGTAGATGACAGTAGCGGCTACACCTTC. This encodes CASSVDDSSGYTF. The full variable domain, with the rest looked up from reference TRBV9 and TRBJ1-2, is DSGVTQTPKHLITATGQRVTLRCSPRSGDLSVYWYQQSLDQGLQFLIQYYNGEERAKGNILERFSAQQFPDLHSELNLSSLELGDSALYFCASSVDDSSGYTFGSGTRLTVV.

The chain combines TRBV7-9 with TRBJ2-7, with a tentative D call TRBD1 (5 bases). In germline, CDR1 is SEHNR, CDR2 FQNEAQ (reference sequence). Trimming removed 1 base from V and 6 bases from J, with 10 bases in between. This CDR3 spans 13 amino acids. CDR3 nucleotides: TGTGCCAGCAGCTTAGAGGGGTTGAGCGAGCAGTACTTC. Translation gives CASSLEGLSEQYF.

In DNA form, the CDR3 reads TGTGCCAGCAGTGAACTGGGGCAGGGGGCGTACGAGCAGTACTTC. This encodes CASSELGQGAYEQYF. This sequence joins TRBV2 and TRBJ2-7; 8 bases match TRBD1. Germline-derived CDR1 and CDR2 are SNHLY and FYNNEI. The length of the CDR3 is 15 residues. With 2 bases clipped from V and 4 bases from J, the junction kept 7 bases outside the gene matches.

The chain recombines TRBV6-6 with TRBJ1-2; D might be TRBD1 (5 bases). Germline V gene lookup returns CDR1 MNHNY and CDR2 SVGAGI (reference sequence). This CDR3 comprises 15 residues. Trimming took off 5 bases at V and 6 bases at J, with 19 bases between the two ends. The CDR3 spells CASSGSTASGDGYTF. CDR3 bases: TGTGCCAGCAGTGGATCGACAGCTTCGGGAGATGGCTACACCTTC.

The rearrangement links TRBV5-6 to TRBJ1-5; 7 positions agree with TRBD1. CDR3 length equals 16 residues. The V segment lost 3 bases and the J segment 2 bases; nucleotides outside the gene matches: 8. Germline assignment: CDR1 SGHDT and CDR2 YYEEEE. The CDR3 loop is CASSSTAGGGNQPQHF. CDR3 nucleotides: TGTGCCAGCAGCTCTACTGCAGGGGGAGGCAATCAGCCCCAGCATTTT.

V gene TRBV28 combines with J gene TRBJ1-1; 10 bases align to TRBD1. Germline loops: CDR1 MDHEN, CDR2 SYDVKM. This CDR3 is 16 amino acids long. Trimming cost V 6 bases and J 5 bases; bases outside gene matches: 12. CDR3: CASRSADRGRGTEAFF. CDR3 nucleotides: TGTGCCAGCAGATCTGCTGACAGGGGGCGAGGGACTGAAGCTTTCTTT.

The J gene is TRBJ1-4, the V gene TRBV19; a possible D gene is TRBD1 (5 bases). V lost 7 bases, J lost 7 bases, and 19 bases lay in between. In germline, CDR1 is LNHDA, CDR2 SQIVND (reference sequence). The CDR3 consists of 15 residues. The CDR3 nucleotides read TGTGCCAGTACACCTCCCGGGGGAAGGGGTGAAAAACTGTTTTTT. This codes for CASTPPGGRGEKLFF.

The genes are TRBV28 and TRBJ2-2; 13 positions agree with TRBD2. V lost 6 bases to trimming and J lost 6 bases; unmatched junction nucleotides: 10. This CDR3 region has 17 residues. Germline CDR1 MDHEN, CDR2 SYDVKM. Here the CDR3 DNA reads TGTGCCAGCAGCCCCCAGGGGACTAGCGGGGTTGCCGGGGAGCTGTTTTTT. Protein product: CASSPQGTSGVAGELFF.

This clone was observed once. The chain carries TRBV6-6 and TRBJ1-2; D is undetermined. The germline V gene encodes CDR1 MNHNY and CDR2 SVGAGI (reference sequence). Trimming stripped 6 bases from V and 0 bases from J, with 5 bases between. This CDR3 region has 12 residues. The CDR3 is CASSSPNYGYTF. As DNA, the CDR3 is TGTGCCAGCAGCAGTCCTAACTATGGCTACACCTTC.

The V and J genes are TRBV19 and TRBJ1-1; D is perhaps TRBD1 (6 bases). The CDR3 is 14 residues long. The germline gives CDR1 LNHDA, CDR2 SQIVND (reference sequence). Trimming stripped 4 bases from V and 7 bases from J, with 16 bases between. Here the CDR3 DNA reads TGTGCCAGTAGTACTACAGGGTGGAAGTTTGAAGCTTTCTTT. Its protein is CASSTTGWKFEAFF.

The chain recombines TRBV2 with TRBJ1-1; D unresolved. CDR3 length equals 15 residues. CDR1 and CDR2 from the germline V gene are SNHLY and FYNNEI. Trimming took 5 bases from V and 7 from J, leaving 20 bases between them. This CDR3 is CASSRPGLTPYEAFF. In DNA, the CDR3 is TGTGCCAGCAGTCGACCCGGGTTGACCCCCTATGAAGCTTTCTTT.

The V and J genes are TRBV27 and TRBJ1-1, with D perhaps TRBD1 (5 bases). V lost 4 bases and J 6 bases, leaving 21 bases between the germline ends. This CDR3 is built from 16 residues. The V gene's germline CDR1 is MNHEY and CDR2 SMNVEV (reference sequence). CDR3 bases: TGTGCCAGCAGTTCGCTTCAGACGACAGCCTTCGCTGAAGCTTTCTTT. It codes for CASSSLQTTAFAEAFF.

The chain uses TRBV20-1 and TRBJ1-1; perhaps TRBD1 as D (5 bases). V gave up 8 bases and J gave up 7 bases, with 14 bases separating them. Germline loops: CDR1 DFQATT, CDR2 SNEGSKA (reference sequence). This CDR3 is built from 11 residues. The DNA for the CDR3 is TGCAGTACCCAGGGCGTCGTTGAAGCTTTCTTT. It translates to CSTQGVVEAFF.

The V gene is TRBV10-3, the J gene TRBJ1-2, with TRBD1 identical over 8 bases. With V trimmed by 6 bases and J by 3 bases, 6 bases remained unmatched. CDR1 ENHRY and CDR2 SYGVKD come from the germline V gene. The CDR3 totals 14 residues. Written as DNA, the CDR3 is TGTGCCATCAGAGAGGACAGGGAGTACTATGGCTACACCTTC. Protein: CAIREDREYYGYTF.

The V call is TRBV6-5, the J call TRBJ1-6, with unresolved D. The V end lost 6 bases, the J end lost 4 bases, and 13 bases lay between the germline ends. Germline V gives CDR1 MNHEY, CDR2 SVGAGI. CDR3 length: 15 amino acids. CDR3 coding DNA: TGTGCCAGCAGCCTGATCGTCGGGTATAATTCACCCCTCCACTTT. This translates into CASSLIVGYNSPLHF.

The chain combines TRBV11-2 with TRBJ1-6; 9 bases align to TRBD1. The CDR3 runs to 15 residues. Germline trimming cut 5 bases from V and 7 bases from J; bases unmatched to any gene: 6. The germline V gene has CDR1 SGHAT and CDR2 FQNNGV. The CDR3 here is CASSRETGGNSPLHF. Written as DNA, the CDR3 is TGTGCCAGCAGCCGAGAGACAGGGGGGAATTCACCCCTCCACTTT.

The gene calls are TRBV6-5 and TRBJ2-7, with D possibly being TRBD2 (6 bases). CDR1 and CDR2 from the germline V gene are MNHEY and SVGAGI. Trimming stripped 2 bases from V and 3 bases from J, with 11 bases between. The CDR3 loop spans 14 amino acids. CDR3 DNA sequence: TGTGCCAGCAGTTACGTAACCGGGAGCTACGAGCAGTACTTC. Amino acids: CASSYVTGSYEQYF.

Here the CDR3 reads CASRTLAGGEQYF. CDR3 in DNA: TGTGCCAGCAGGACACTAGCGGGGGGCGAGCAGTACTTC. J is TRBJ2-7 and V is TRBV6-6; 12 bases line up with TRBD2. Trimming removed 6 bases from V and 6 bases from J; junction bases left unmatched: 3. CDR1 MNHNY and CDR2 SVGAGI come from the germline V gene (reference sequence). The CDR3 is 13 residues long.

This rearrangement joins TRBV18 to TRBJ2-1; D unresolved. The CDR3 is 16 amino acids. Germline loops: CDR1 KGHSH, CDR2 LQKENI. The V end was cut by 2 bases, the J end by 0 bases, with 11 bases between. The CDR3 sequence: CASSPSTADSYNEQFF. CDR3 DNA sequence: TGTGCCAGCTCACCATCGACGGCGGACTCCTACAATGAGCAGTTCTTC.

The chain has TRBV7-2 and TRBJ2-2; D might be TRBD1 (7 bases). The CDR3 runs to 15 residues. Trimming took off 4 bases at V and 5 bases at J, with 14 bases between the two ends. Germline V gene lookup returns CDR1 SGHTA and CDR2 FQGNSA. The CDR3 spells CASSSKPGGTGELFF. The CDR3 DNA is TGTGCCAGCAGCTCGAAGCCAGGGGGGACCGGGGAGCTGTTTTTT.

This rearrangement joins TRBV3-1 (or the pseudogene TRBV3-2) to TRBJ1-5; 11 nucleotides align to TRBD1. The germline V gene has CDR1 LGHDT and CDR2 YNNKEL (reference sequence). V shed 4 bases and J 4 bases; nucleotides not matched to a gene: 9. The CDR3 is 17 residues long. CDR3 DNA sequence: TGTGCCAGCAGCCTAGGGACAGGGGGACAAGCAAATCAGCCCCAGCATTTT. Its protein product is CASSLGTGGQANQPQHF.